This entry lists 8 T cell receptor beta chains sequenced from one sample in a study of T cells in Graves' hyperthyroidism and ophthalmopathy. The CDR3 regions of TCR beta were amplified from RNA transcripts. First-round RT-PCR of the TCR CDR3 relied on the HTBI primer set. TCRdb analysed the multiplex PCR reads with MiXCR anew, one entry per CDR3 protein. The data show about 160,000 distinct CDR3 sequences, roughly 10% seen once. Sequences were obtained from blood. Every receptor here comes from a woman aged 18-29 years with Graves' hyperthyroidism that later progressed to Graves' ophthalmopathy.

The sample holds many counts of this clonotype. The chain carries TRBV7-9 and TRBJ2-3; D gene ambiguous. From germline, CDR1 is SEHNR and CDR2 FQNEAQ (reference sequence). V dropped 5 bases and J dropped 4 bases, with 13 bases sitting between them. There are 14 residues in the CDR3. CDR3 sequence (DNA): TGTGCCAGCAGCCAAGGGTCAGCCTCAGATACGCAGTATTTT. This sequence encodes CASSQGSASDTQYF.

This clonotype has ten or more counts. The J gene is TRBJ1-6, the V gene TRBV6-5; 10 bases fit TRBD1. In germline, CDR1 is MNHEY, CDR2 SVGAGI. The CDR3 sequence is 17 residues long. Trimming at V came to 1 base and at J to 7 bases, leaving 7 bases not matched to a gene. DNA for the CDR3: TGTGCCAGCAGTTACTTGACAGGGGGCCTGCGCAATTCACCCCTCCACTTT. This encodes CASSYLTGGLRNSPLHF.

This clonotype was seen repeatedly, ten times or more. CDR3 residues: CASSEQGGPYEQYF. In DNA form, the CDR3 reads TGTGCCAGCAGCGAACAGGGGGGGCCCTACGAGCAGTACTTC. V usage is TRBV7-9 and J usage is TRBJ2-7, with TRBD1 as a possible D gene (8 bases). Looked up from germline, CDR1 is SEHNR and CDR2 is FQNEAQ (reference sequence). CDR3 size: 14 residues. V was cut by 5 bases and J by 2 bases, with 13 bases left in between.

This clonotype was recorded many times. The chain carries TRBV12-3 or TRBV12-4 and TRBJ2-1; 7 bases are a match to TRBD1. After removal of 6 bases from V and 1 base from J, the junction contained 3 bases not matched to a gene. This CDR3 has 14 residues. This chain's CDR3 is CASSMTGSYNEQFF. CDR3 nucleotide sequence: TGTGCCAGCAGCATGACAGGGTCCTACAATGAGCAGTTCTTC.

Only one count was recorded for this clonotype. Germline and junction disagree at one end, which may indicate a read error. This sequence joins TRBV25-1 and TRBJ1-1; 8 bases agree with TRBD1. This CDR3 spans 13 amino acids. Germline CDR1 is MGHDK and CDR2 is SYGVNS. CDR3 nucleotides: TGTACCAGCAGAGGACAGGGCAACACTGAAGCTTTCTTT. Translating gives CTSRGQGNTEAFF. The full variable domain, rest sourced from reference TRBV25-1 and TRBJ1-1, is EADIYQTPRYLVIGTGKKITLECSQTMGHDKMYWYQQDPGMELHLIHYSYGVNSTEKGDLSSESTVSRIRTEHFPLTLESARPSHTSQYLCTSRGQGNTEAFFGQGTRLTVV.

This clonotype was seen many times. The chain joins TRBV2 to TRBJ2-1; perhaps TRBD1 as D (5 bases). The CDR3 is 14 residues long. From germline, CDR1 is SNHLY and CDR2 FYNNEI. The V end was cut by 9 bases, the J end by 2 bases, with 14 bases between. As DNA, the CDR3 is TGTGCCAGAGGGGTTTCAGGCCCCTACAATGAGCAGTTCTTC. It yields the protein CARGVSGPYNEQFF.

This clonotype has ten or more counts. The chain links TRBV6-1 to TRBJ1-2; maybe TRBD1 (5 bases). This CDR3 region has 13 residues. The germline V gene has CDR1 MNHNS and CDR2 SASEGT. V was shortened by 6 bases and J by 7 bases, with 15 bases between the two germline ends. The CDR3 DNA is TGTGCCAGCAGCAAAGGGACCTCTACTGGCTACACCTTC. It yields the protein CASSKGTSTGYTF.

This clonotype was counted ten times or more. The chain joins TRBV29-1 to TRBJ1-2; D is unclear. In germline, CDR1 is SQVTM, CDR2 ANQGSEA. The CDR3 length is 10 residues. The ends were cut back, 7 bases at V and 3 bases at J, with 6 bases in the middle. CDR3 in amino acids: CSALDYGYTF. DNA of the CDR3: TGCAGCGCCTTAGACTATGGCTACACCTTC.